A single sample is the source of the 20 T cell receptor beta chains below, sequenced in a study of T cells in Graves' hyperthyroidism and ophthalmopathy. From RNA transcripts, TCR beta CDR3 regions were amplified. The HTBI primer set was used in a first-round RT-PCR of the TCR CDR3. A single record per CDR3 protein comes from TCRdb applying MiXCR to the multiplex PCR reads. The table includes hundreds of thousands of distinct CDR3 sequences, 35% detected once. Input material: blood. The source of these receptors is a woman in her forties with Graves' hyperthyroidism.

Notes on this clonotype: A much larger clone is a single base away; this may be a read error. This rearrangement joins TRBV10-3 to TRBJ1-4; D is ambiguous. V lost 5 bases, J lost 7 bases, and 17 bases lay in between. Germline V gives CDR1 ENHRY, CDR2 SYGVKD. The CDR3 loop spans 15 amino acids. The CDR3 here is CAISSWTQSGEKLFF. The CDR3 DNA follows: TGTGCCATCAGTTCCTGGACTCAATCGGGTGAAAAACTGTTTTTT.

The chain uses TRBV29-1 and TRBJ2-7; 9 nucleotides line up with TRBD1. CDR1 is SQVTM, CDR2 ANQGSEA, per germline. The CDR3 has 13 residues. The V gene end was trimmed by 4 bases and the J gene end by 7 bases; junction bases not matched to a gene: 8. As DNA, the CDR3 is TGCAGCGTTGGGGACAGGGCGCCTGTGGAGCAGTACTTC. Translated, it gives CSVGDRAPVEQYF.

In this sample, this clonotype turned up a few times. The V gene is TRBV9, the J gene TRBJ1-2, with D perhaps matching TRBD1 (5 bases). The germline V and J ends were trimmed by 7 bases and 12 bases, with 10 bases remaining between them. Per the germline V gene, CDR1 is SGDLS and CDR2 is YYNGEE. CDR3 length: 9 residues. CDR3 in DNA: TGTGCCAGCCGGGGCCTCGACACCTTC. As protein: CASRGLDTF.

This chain links TRBV5-1 with TRBJ1-1; no firm D call. The CDR3 is 15 amino acids. The germline gives CDR1 SGHRS, CDR2 YFSETQ. Trimming pared 0 bases from V and 3 bases from J, leaving 12 bases between. The chain's CDR3 is CASSLVPGLDTEAFF. CDR3 coding DNA: TGCGCCAGCAGCTTGGTTCCGGGGTTAGACACTGAAGCTTTCTTT.

J is TRBJ2-7 and V is TRBV7-9, with D perhaps matching TRBD1 or TRBD2 (6 bases each). V lost 4 bases, J lost 1 base, and 23 bases lay in between. The germline V gene encodes CDR1 SEHNR and CDR2 FQNEAQ (reference sequence). This CDR3 spans 18 amino acids. The CDR3 region is CASSSIVRTRGASYEQYF. CDR3 bases: TGTGCCAGCAGCTCGATTGTCCGGACGAGGGGGGCGTCCTACGAGCAGTACTTC.

This clonotype was found many times. The rearrangement joins TRBV12-3 or TRBV12-4 to TRBJ2-2, with 7 bases fitting TRBD2. The CDR3 sequence is 14 residues long. V shed 5 bases and J 1 base; nucleotides not matched to a gene: 1. Written as DNA, the CDR3 is TGTGCCAGCAGTCCTAGCGGGAACACCGGGGAGCTGTTTTTT. Protein product: CASSPSGNTGELFF.

Comments on this clonotype: A much bigger clone sits one base away, suggesting this may be a read error. V gene TRBV7-2 combines with J gene TRBJ2-5; weak D call: TRBD1 (6 bases). CDR3 size: 14 residues. CDR1 is SGHTA and CDR2 is FQGNSA in the germline V gene. CDR3 nucleotide sequence: TGCGCCAGCAGCCAAGATCAGGGGACGGCGACCCAGTACTTC. Its protein is CASSQDQGTATQYF. The full variable domain, in which reference TRBV7-2 and TRBJ2-5 provide the parts outside the CDR3, is GAGVSQSPSNKVTEKGKDVELRCDPISGHTALYWYRQSLGQGLEFLIYFQGNSAPDKSGLPSDRFSAERTGGSVSTLTIQRTQQEDSAVYLCASSQDQGTATQYFGPGTRLLVL.

Many counts were recorded for this clonotype. This chain links TRBV6-6 with TRBJ1-6; 7 nucleotides agree with TRBD1. V was clipped by 6 bases and J by 5 bases; unmatched bases: 4. CDR1 is MNHNY, CDR2 SVGAGI, per germline (reference sequence). The CDR3 runs to 14 residues. CDR3 amino acids: CASRGQTNNSPLHF. The CDR3 coding sequence is TGTGCCAGCAGGGGACAGACCAATAATTCACCCCTCCACTTT.

This chain uses TRBV29-1 with TRBJ2-7; 10 bases are shared with TRBD1. The length of the CDR3 is 14 residues. J was trimmed by 2 bases and V by 6 bases; bases with no gene match: 7. Germline loops: CDR1 SQVTM, CDR2 ANQGSEA. CDR3 in amino acids: CSVAGTGATYEQYF. The CDR3 region has the DNA TGCAGCGTCGCCGGGACAGGGGCCACCTACGAGCAGTACTTC.

This clonotype was seen a single time. This may arise from a read error, as a much more abundant clone is one base away. The chain links TRBV20-1 to TRBJ2-2; unclear D gene. CDR1 and CDR2 from the germline V gene are DFQATT and SNEGSKA (reference sequence). This CDR3 has 11 residues. In DNA form, the CDR3 reads TGCAGTGCCGGTGCCACCGAGGAGCTGTTTTTT. Its protein is CSAGATEELFF.

This clonotype has a handful of counts. A junction end diverges from the germline sequence, so it may reflect a read error. This chain joins TRBV7-9 and TRBJ2-3, with 12 bases matching TRBD1. The CDR3 contains 15 residues. CDR1 is SEHNR, CDR2 FQNEAQ, per germline (reference sequence). CDR3 bases: TGCGCCAGCAGCCAAGGGACAGGGGGCAGGGATACGCAGTATTTT. Protein: CASSQGTGGRDTQYF.

The table lists this clonotype with many counts. The J gene is TRBJ2-7, the V gene TRBV29-1, with D perhaps TRBD1 (6 bases). Germline values: CDR1 SQVTM, CDR2 ANQGSEA. The CDR3 contains 13 residues. With 6 bases removed from V and 2 bases from J, the gap between germline ends came to 14 bases. The CDR3 DNA reads TGCAGCGTCGCAGGGGTCTACACCTACGAGCAGTACTTC. Translating it yields CSVAGVYTYEQYF.

This clonotype was recorded many times. The chain uses TRBV19 and TRBJ1-2; 10 nucleotides line up with TRBD1. V lost 5 bases to trimming and J lost 13 bases; unmatched junction nucleotides: 13. Germline V gene data show CDR1 as LNHDA and CDR2 as SQIVND (reference sequence). This CDR3 contains 14 residues. The CDR3 reads CASSLRGQGHPSTF. The CDR3, as DNA: TGTGCCAGTAGTCTCAGGGGACAGGGGCATCCCTCCACCTTC. The entire variable domain, with the rest obtained from reference TRBV19 and TRBJ1-2, is as follows: DGGITQSPKYLFRKEGQNVTLSCEQNLNHDAMYWYRQDPGQGLRLIYYSQIVNDFQKGDIAEGYSVSREKKESFPLTVTSAQKNPTAFYLCASSLRGQGHPSTFGSGTRLTVV.

The gene calls are TRBV24-1 and TRBJ1-2, with TRBD1 as a possible D gene (5 bases). The germline V gene encodes CDR1 KGHDR and CDR2 SFDVKD. The germline V and J ends were trimmed by 4 bases and 5 bases, with 13 bases remaining between them. The CDR3 has 14 amino acids. The CDR3 region has the DNA TGTGCCACCAGTGAGACCGACAGAGCTTATGGCTACACCTTC. This codes for CATSETDRAYGYTF.

In the case of this clonotype: The junction shows a germline mismatch at one end, possibly a read error. J is TRBJ1-6 and V is TRBV2; D uncertain. CDR1 is SNHLY and CDR2 is FYNNEI in the germline V gene. The length of the CDR3 is 14 residues. The CDR3 DNA reads TGTGCCAGCAGCCTCGATCCATATAATTCACCCCCCCACTTT. It codes for CASSLDPYNSPPHF. Combining the CDR3 with reference TRBV2 and TRBJ1-6 gives the whole variable domain EPEVTQTPSHQVTQMGQEVILRCVPISNHLYFYWYRQILGQKVEFLVSFYNNEISEKSEIFDDQFSVERPDGSNFTLKIRSTKLEDSAMYFCASSLDPYNSPPHFGNGTRLTVT.

The chain recombines TRBV5-1 with TRBJ2-2; D perhaps matches TRBD1 (6 bases). V lost 4 bases and J 2 bases, leaving 15 bases between the germline ends. CDR1 SGHRS and CDR2 YFSETQ come from the germline V gene. The CDR3 totals 16 residues. The CDR3 here is CASSPPWTANTGELFF. In nucleotides, the CDR3 is TGCGCCAGCAGCCCCCCCTGGACAGCCAACACCGGGGAGCTGTTTTTT.

The rearrangement joins TRBV6-1 to TRBJ1-1; TRBD1 agrees at 8 bases. The CDR3 runs 14 residues. Losses at the gene ends were 5 bases for V and 7 bases for J; bases not matched to a gene: 9. CDR1 is MNHNS and CDR2 is SASEGT in the germline V gene. In nucleotides, the CDR3 is TGTGCCAGCAGTCTTTTACAGGGGGACGTTGAAGCTTTCTTT. This gives the protein CASSLLQGDVEAFF.

A word on this clonotype: This may come from a read error, since a much larger clone is one base off. The chain carries TRBV29-1 and TRBJ2-5, with 11 positions matching TRBD2. The V gene end was trimmed by 4 bases and the J gene end by 4 bases; junction bases not matched to a gene: 17. CDR3 size: 18 residues. The germline gives CDR1 SQVTM, CDR2 ANQGSEA. CDR3 loop: CSVVRPPGLAEGSETQYF. CDR3 in DNA: TGCAGCGTTGTAAGGCCTCCGGGACTAGCGGAGGGGTCAGAGACCCAGTACTTC.

As for this clonotype: Germline and junction disagree at one end, which may indicate a read error. The gene calls are TRBV10-3 and TRBJ1-3, with D maybe TRBD1 (6 bases). The CDR3 is made up of 16 amino acids. The germline V gene encodes CDR1 ENHRY and CDR2 SYGVKD. The CDR3 DNA is TGTGCCATCAGTGACCAGGGGACGCCCTCTGGAAGCACCGTATATTTT. Translated, it gives CAISDQGTPSGSTVYF.

This clonotype has only a few counts. Compared with germline, one end of the junction differs, possibly owing to a read error. This rearrangement joins TRBV19 to TRBJ2-7, with D perhaps given as TRBD1 or TRBD2 (5 bases each). The CDR3 contains 14 residues. Germline CDR1 is LNHDA and CDR2 is SQIVND (reference sequence). The CDR3 region is CASSTKWGLNERYF. The CDR3 nucleotides are TGTGCCAGTAGCACCAAGTGGGGGTTAAACGAGCGGTACTTC.